The clone carrying this T cell receptor (beta chain) has ten or more counts. V shed 1 base and J shed 3 bases, with 14 bases lying between them. The CDR3 has 16 amino acids. Germline-derived CDR1 and CDR2 are SGHTA and FQGNSA. TCRdb called the reads again in MiXCR, with one record for every CDR3 protein. The table has approximately 320,000 distinct CDR3 sequences, roughly 9.5% seen once. This record belongs to a study of T cell repertoires in cytomegalovirus infection. The receptor's source is a human donor in good health (CMV status not recorded). Some clones in this sample may be carry-over from other donors' samples. The sequenced material came from PBMCs. The chain carries TRBV7-2 and TRBJ2-3; tentatively, D is TRBD2 (6 bases). CDR3 in DNA: TGTGCCAGCAGCTTAGAAATACTAGGAGGGACAGATACGCAGTATTTT. This translates into CASSLEILGGTDTQYF.